What follows are 25 T cell receptor beta chains derived from one specimen sequenced in a study of cytomegalovirus exposure and HLA in healthy donors. Both 60 Vbeta primers and 13 Jbeta primers went into the PCR. The repertoire was sequenced with immunoSEQ multiplex PCR; TCRdb's copy has only in-frame clones and lacks some. The sample lists 200,000 to 250,000 clones, about 80% occurring once. Input material: PBMCs. The receptors stem from a woman aged 55-75 years in good health and CMV-seropositive.

CDR3 region: CASSLSGRSTDTQYF. The CDR3 nucleotides read TGTGCCAGCTCCCTAAGCGGGAGAAGCACAGATACGCAGTATTTT. The gene calls are TRBV2 and TRBJ2-3; 8 bases agree with TRBD2. CDR3 size: 15 residues. V shed 8 bases, J shed 0 bases, and the junction held 7 bases outside the gene matches. Germline lookup yields CDR1 SNHLY and CDR2 FYNNEI.

This clone was observed a single time. This chain's CDR3 is CASSFIPSGRGDTQYF. The CDR3 DNA is TGTGCCAGCAGTTTTATCCCTAGCGGGAGAGGAGATACGCAGTATTTT. The chain carries TRBV28 and TRBJ2-3, with TRBD2 matching over 10 bases. Per germline, CDR1 MDHEN and CDR2 SYDVKM. Trimming removed 3 bases from V and 5 bases from J; junction bases left unmatched: 8. The CDR3 has 16 amino acids.

The V call is TRBV10-3, the J call TRBJ1-2; 7 bases are a match to TRBD1. Unmatched junction bases numbered 1, after V lost 2 bases and J lost 1 base. Germline CDR1 and CDR2: ENHRY and SYGVKD. CDR3 length: 14 amino acids. The CDR3 region is CAISERQGNYGYTF. For the CDR3, the DNA is TGTGCCATCAGTGAGAGACAGGGTAACTATGGCTACACCTTC.

As DNA, the CDR3 is TGTGCCAGCAGTTCCCCCCGTCCTATGAACACTGAAGCTTTCTTT. It specifies CASSSPRPMNTEAFF. The chain has TRBV28 and TRBJ1-1; D not resolved. V lost 4 bases to trimming and J lost 0 bases, with 12 bases between them. Germline V CDR1 and CDR2: MDHEN, SYDVKM. This CDR3 spans 15 amino acids.

The chain is built from TRBV18 and TRBJ1-2; TRBD1 aligns across 8 bases. From germline, CDR1 is KGHSH and CDR2 LQKENI. With V trimmed by 3 bases and J by 4 bases, 1 base remained unmatched. This CDR3 region has 13 residues. CDR3 DNA: TGTGCCAGCTCACCGGACAGGGCCTATGGCTACACCTTC. It specifies CASSPDRAYGYTF.

The J gene is TRBJ1-2, the V gene TRBV5-1; D possibly corresponds to TRBD1 (6 bases). Per germline, CDR1 SGHRS and CDR2 YFSETQ. This CDR3 spans 14 amino acids. The V gene lost 5 bases and the J gene lost 8 bases, with 19 bases spanning the gap. CDR3 protein: CASREPGQQAGYTF. As DNA, the CDR3 is TGCGCCAGCAGAGAGCCGGGACAACAAGCAGGCTACACCTTC.

This clone was detected a few times. The sample contains more than one DNA sequence encoding this CDR3. The rearrangement joins TRBV28 to TRBJ1-1, with 7 bases matching TRBD1. This CDR3 comprises 17 residues. V dropped 7 bases and J dropped 1; count of bases not matched to a gene: 15. Germline CDR1 reads MDHEN; CDR2 reads SYDVKM. CDR3: CASIVRTGRPGNTEAFF. DNA of the CDR3: TGTGCCAGCATTGTCCGGACAGGCCGACCGGGGAACACTGAAGCTTTCTTT.

The chain joins TRBV2 to TRBJ1-5; D is undetermined. Trimming removed 3 bases at V and 1 base at J, with 7 bases between. CDR1 is SNHLY, CDR2 FYNNEI, per germline. The CDR3 is 14 amino acids. CDR3 loop: CASSEQISNQPQHF. The DNA of the CDR3 is TGTGCCAGCAGTGAGCAGATCAGCAATCAGCCCCAGCATTTT.

The rearrangement links TRBV11-2 to TRBJ2-7, with TRBD2 as a possible D gene (5 bases). The V end was cut by 3 bases, the J end by 3 bases, with 18 bases between. CDR1 is SGHAT, CDR2 FQNNGV, per germline. This CDR3 has 16 residues. The CDR3 DNA sequence: TGTGCCAGCAGCTTTCATTTCCGGACTGAGATCTACGAGCAGTACTTC. Residues: CASSFHFRTEIYEQYF. Together with reference TRBV11-2 and TRBJ2-7, the CDR3 gives the full variable domain: EAGVAQSPRYKIIEKRQSVAFWCNPISGHATLYWYQQILGQGPKLLIQFQNNGVVDDSQLPKDRFSAERLKGVDSTLKIQPAKLEDSAVYLCASSFHFRTEIYEQYFGPGTRLTVT.

The chain has TRBV7-9 and TRBJ2-1, with TRBD1 as a possible D gene (6 bases). Germline assignment: CDR1 SEHNR and CDR2 FQNEAQ (reference sequence). CDR3 length: 15 residues. V was cut by 5 bases and J by 7 bases, with 18 bases left in between. The CDR3 loop reads CASSPHGQTSNEQFF. The CDR3 DNA reads TGTGCCAGCAGCCCCCACGGACAGACCAGTAATGAGCAGTTCTTC.

The rearrangement links TRBV5-8 to TRBJ2-1, with 10 bases that match TRBD2. After removal of 1 base from V and 4 bases from J, the junction contained 2 bases not matched to a gene. The CDR3 is 15 amino acids. Per germline, CDR1 SGHTS and CDR2 YDEGEE. CDR3 DNA sequence: TGTGCCAGCAGCTTGACTAGCGGGGAATACAATGAGCAGTTCTTC. Translating it yields CASSLTSGEYNEQFF.

The chain recombines TRBV5-1 with TRBJ1-2; D call uncertain. This CDR3 region has 14 residues. CDR1 is SGHRS and CDR2 is YFSETQ in the germline V gene. V was clipped by 0 bases and J by 2 bases, with 8 bases between them. The CDR3 DNA reads TGCGCCAGCAGCTTGGCCTCAGCGAACTATGGCTACACCTTC. It translates to CASSLASANYGYTF.

CDR3 coding DNA: TGTGCCAGCATAGGTCAAGCGGGGAACAATGAGCAGTTCTTC. This sequence encodes CASIGQAGNNEQFF. This chain uses TRBV6-5 with TRBJ2-1, with 7 bases fitting TRBD2. V lost 7 bases, J lost 5 bases, and 8 bases stayed unmatched. Germline V gene data show CDR1 as MNHEY and CDR2 as SVGAGI. The CDR3 extends over 14 amino acids.

To note about this clone: One junction end disagrees with the germline gene, perhaps due to a read error. J is TRBJ2-1 and V is TRBV28, with a weak D call TRBD1 (5 bases). The CDR3 sequence is 12 residues long. In germline, CDR1 is MDHEN, CDR2 SYDVKM. CDR3: CTSRGLVDEQFF. The DNA of the CDR3 is TGTACCAGTAGGGGATTGGTCGATGAGCAGTTCTTC.

V and J are TRBV4-1 and TRBJ1-4; D possibly corresponds to TRBD1 (6 bases). From germline, CDR1 is MGHRA and CDR2 YSYEKL. Trimming removed 3 bases at V and 0 bases at J, with 11 bases between. The CDR3 is made up of 16 amino acids. The CDR3 reads CASSQITGPTNEKLFF. Here the CDR3 DNA reads TGCGCCAGCAGCCAGATAACAGGGCCAACTAATGAAAAACTGTTTTTT.

The chain couples TRBV5-4 to TRBJ2-3, with TRBD2 matching 8 bases. With V trimmed by 7 bases and J by 2 bases, 15 bases remained unmatched. CDR1 SGHNT and CDR2 YYREEE come from the germline V gene (reference sequence). The CDR3 consists of 17 residues. CDR3 nucleotides: TGTGCCAGCTCTCTGGGGGCCAGCGGGAGACTCACAGATACGCAGTATTTT. It translates to CASSLGASGRLTDTQYF.

This chain uses TRBV19 with TRBJ2-1; the match to TRBD2 covers 8 bases. This CDR3 has 16 residues. CDR1 and CDR2 from the germline V gene are LNHDA and SQIVND (reference sequence). J gave up 1 base and V 3 bases, and 5 bases lay outside the gene matches. The CDR3 nucleotides read TGTGCCAGTAGTATTACCGGGACTAGGTCCTACAATGAGCAGTTCTTC. This sequence encodes CASSITGTRSYNEQFF.

The V gene is TRBV4-1, the J gene TRBJ2-7; 9 bases fit TRBD1. V lost 3 bases to trimming and J lost 2 bases; unmatched junction nucleotides: 5. The CDR3 covers 15 residues. The germline V gene encodes CDR1 MGHRA and CDR2 YSYEKL. CDR3 nucleotides: TGCGCCAGCAGCCAGCCGGGACAGGGAGCCTACGAGCAGTACTTC. Translating gives CASSQPGQGAYEQYF.

The rearrangement joins TRBV5-1 to TRBJ1-1; no clear D gene. V lost 4 bases and J lost 5, with 15 bases in between. The CDR3 consists of 14 residues. CDR1 and CDR2 from the germline V gene are SGHRS and YFSETQ. The CDR3 DNA follows: TGCGCCAGCAGCGGAGGCAGGTTGGGGACTGAAGCTTTCTTT. Residues: CASSGGRLGTEAFF.

This chain joins TRBV2 and TRBJ1-4, with 9 bases matching TRBD1. This CDR3 contains 14 residues. Germline values: CDR1 SNHLY, CDR2 FYNNEI. Trimming at V came to 5 bases and at J to 6 bases, leaving 4 bases not matched to a gene. Written as DNA, the CDR3 is TGTGCCAGCAGTTTGGGGACAGGGCATGAAAAACTGTTTTTT. The encoded protein is CASSLGTGHEKLFF.

On this clone itself: The CDR3 does not end in the conserved phenylalanine or tryptophan, so this is likely a read error. The DNA is omitted, as the CDR3 cannot be located on it reliably, and the CDR3 follows TCRdb's listing. This chain connects TRBV29-1 to TRBJ1-1; the table gives TRBD1 as D, unverified against the DNA. Germline CDR1 reads SQVTM; CDR2 reads ANQGSEA. A total of 11 residues make up the CDR3, ends included. The CDR3 loop is CSVGEKAGGAV.

The chain uses TRBV19 and TRBJ2-7; TRBD1 is a possible D gene (5 bases). Per germline, CDR1 LNHDA and CDR2 SQIVND (reference sequence). The CDR3 runs to 15 residues. Deletions cut 5 bases from V and 4 bases from J, with 18 bases between. CDR3 residues: CASSYTRVGTYEQYF. CDR3 bases: TGTGCCAGTAGTTATACCAGGGTGGGAACTTACGAGCAGTACTTC.

The chain is built from TRBV2 and TRBJ1-2; no firm D call. The V gene's germline CDR1 is SNHLY and CDR2 FYNNEI. This CDR3 is built from 12 residues. V was cut by 1 base and J by 8 bases, with 8 bases left in between. The CDR3 loop is CASSEGLRGYTF. In DNA form, the CDR3 reads TGTGCCAGCAGTGAAGGATTGAGGGGCTACACCTTC.

This chain joins TRBV9 and TRBJ2-2, with 12 bases that match TRBD2. Germline loops: CDR1 SGDLS, CDR2 YYNGEE. CDR3 length: 16 amino acids. The ends lost 4 bases at V and 5 bases at J; junction bases unmatched: 6. This CDR3 reads CASSLLLAGGTGELFF. Written as DNA, the CDR3 is TGTGCCAGCAGCCTACTCCTAGCGGGAGGGACCGGGGAGCTGTTTTTT.

The chain employs TRBV28 and TRBJ2-2; 9 bases match TRBD1. This CDR3 is 16 amino acids long. After removal of 3 bases from V and 6 bases from J, the junction contained 8 bases not matched to a gene. Looked up from germline, CDR1 is MDHEN and CDR2 is SYDVKM. The CDR3 nucleotides are TGTGCCAGCAGTTTTTACAGGGGGCAGTCATCCGGGGAGCTGTTTTTT. Translation gives CASSFYRGQSSGELFF.